This T cell receptor (beta chain) is drawn from a study of blood T cell repertoires in COVID-19. The wider study: COVID-19 samples, acute and convalescent, were from the United States, Italy and Spain. From T cells, B-cell-depleted T cells, or PBMCs came the material, which was cDNA or gDNA.

CDR1 and CDR2 (germline): LNHDA, SQIVND (reference sequence). The CDR3 spans 17 residues. The trim removed 4 bases at V and 0 bases at J, leaving 4 bases unmatched. The Seattle site enrolled patients during active infection and followed them longitudinally. Original handling: The authors estimated nucleated cell counts from reference gene primer amplification. Measured with immunoSEQ multiplex PCR; TCRdb has only the in-frame clones, and not every one. Clone size and V and J calls were adopted from that table, with D and trimming inferred from the DNA. The table includes 150,000 or so clones, approximately 85% detected once.

The sample consisted of peripheral blood. This chain connects TRBV19 to TRBJ2-6, with 9 bases fitting TRBD1. The origin of this receptor is a man in his 60s with COVID-19, enrolled during active disease. CDR3 region: CASSTGTGSSGANVLTF. The DNA for the CDR3 is TGTGCCAGTAGTACCGGGACAGGGAGCTCTGGGGCCAACGTCCTGACTTTC.